Listed below are T cell receptor beta chains from one sample, sequenced in a study of OX40 agonist ivuxolimab in advanced cancers. TCRdb's copy holds only in-frame clones and misses some; the assay was immunoSEQ multiplex PCR. The table includes about 98,000 clones, roughly 87% detected once. Sequenced material: CD4+ or CD8+ T cells sorted from blood, taken in a trial of the OX40 agonist ivuxolimab. These receptors were taken from an adult with an advanced solid tumor such as melanoma, head and neck, liver or kidney cancer. Each CDR3 is given with its conserved first and last residue. A D gene is named only where the DNA matches it firmly. Size tells how often a clone was seen (once, few, many) or the class of an expanded clone, and some rows leave it out.

clone_size	v_call	d_call	j_call	cdr3_aa	cdr3_nt
once	TRBV14	TRBD1	TRBJ2-7	CASSPGQAAYEQYF	TGTGCCAGCAGCCCAGGACAGGCGGCCTACGAGCAGTACTTC
NA	TRBV10-1	NA	TRBJ2-7	CASSDSLVVQYF	TGCGCCAGCAGTGACTCTTTGGTAGTGCAGTACTTC
NA	TRBV9	NA	TRBJ2-2	CASSVAATVNTGELFF	TGTGCCAGCAGCGTAGCAGCGACTGTGAACACCGGGGAGCTGTTTTTT
NA	TRBV7-9	NA	TRBJ1-3	CASSSRAAGNTIYF	TGTGCCAGCAGCTCTAGAGCTGCTGGAAACACCATATATTTT
NA	TRBV5-1	NA	TRBJ2-7	CASSLGQTEQYF	TGCGCCAGCAGCCTTGGGCAAACCGAGCAGTACTTC
NA	TRBV27	TRBD1	TRBJ2-3	CASSTGTGVPLATDTQYF	TGTGCCAGCAGTACCGGGACAGGGGTCCCTCTAGCCACAGATACGCAGTATTTT
few	TRBV5-6	NA	TRBJ1-3	CASSLQGGWSGNTIYF	TGTGCCAGCAGCTTACAGGGTGGATGGTCTGGAAACACCATATATTTT
NA	TRBV5-1	NA	TRBJ1-4	CASSQNREKLFF	TGCGCCAGCAGCCAGAACAGGGAAAAACTGTTTTTT
few	TRBV18	NA	TRBJ1-1	CASSPQPGNTEAFF	TGTGCCAGCTCACCACAACCAGGGAACACTGAAGCTTTCTTT
NA	TRBV9	TRBD2	TRBJ2-5	CASSAGGGRVETQYF	TGTGCCAGCAGCGCCGGGGGGGGCAGGGTAGAGACCCAGTACTTC
NA	TRBV29-1	NA	TRBJ2-3	CSGRVSTDTQYF	TGCAGCGGGCGAGTGTCCACAGATACGCAGTATTTT
NA	TRBV9	NA	TRBJ1-1	CASSVIPNTEAFF	TGTGCCAGCAGCGTAATCCCGAACACTGAAGCTTTCTTT
NA	TRBV19	TRBD1	TRBJ2-7	CASSIGGQIYEQYF	TGTGCCAGTAGTATTGGGGGACAGATCTACGAGCAGTACTTC
NA	TRBV7-9	NA	TRBJ1-1	CASSSGTSPGAFF	TGTGCCAGCAGCTCCGGGACAAGCCCTGGAGCTTTCTTT
NA	TRBV5-4	NA	TRBJ1-1	CASSPSGTYTEAFF	TGTGCCAGCAGCCCGTCCGGGACCTACACTGAAGCTTTCTTT
NA	TRBV19	NA	TRBJ2-1	CASRSIQGLNNEQFF	TGTGCCAGTAGGAGTATTCAGGGTCTCAACAATGAGCAGTTCTTC
NA	TRBV27	NA	TRBJ2-1	CASSYRLNEQFF	TGTGCCAGCAGCTACCGACTAAATGAGCAGTTCTTC
NA	TRBV19	NA	TRBJ2-5	CASTARDPKETQYF	TGTGCCAGTACCGCCCGAGACCCGAAAGAGACCCAGTACTTC
NA	TRBV28	NA	TRBJ1-4	CASRFLGGGLVPLNEKLFF	TGTGCCAGCAGATTCTTGGGGGGTGGCTTGGTGCCTTTGAACGAAAAACTGTTTTTT
once	TRBV19	NA	TRBJ1-3	CASRISGNTIYF	TGTGCCAGTAGGATTTCGGGAAACACCATATATTTT
few	TRBV29-1	TRBD1	TRBJ1-1	CSVGQGAGEAFF	TGCAGCGTTGGACAGGGAGCGGGTGAAGCTTTCTTT
NA	TRBV14	TRBD1	TRBJ1-6	CASSPQGQLNSPLHF	TGTGCCAGCAGCCCCCAGGGACAGCTTAATTCACCCCTCCACTTT
NA	TRBV4-1	TRBD1	TRBJ2-1	CASSLGTVPNEQFF	TGCGCCAGCAGCCTCGGGACAGTACCTAATGAGCAGTTCTTC
NA	TRBV14	NA	TRBJ1-2	CASSQAHYGYTF	TGTGCCAGCAGCCAAGCGCACTATGGCTACACCTTC
NA	TRBV5-4	NA	TRBJ2-7	CASSLVKRQQGSYEQYF	TGTGCCAGCAGCTTGGTGAAGAGGCAGCAGGGCTCCTACGAGCAGTACTTC
NA	TRBV7-3	NA	TRBJ2-1	CASSSLNDNEQFF	TGTGCCAGCAGCTCCCTCAACGACAATGAGCAGTTCTTC
NA	TRBV19	NA	TRBJ2-3	CASTPYSGSTDTQYF	TGTGCCAGTACCCCTTACAGCGGTAGCACAGATACGCAGTATTTT